This T cell receptor (beta chain) was profiled in a study of T-cell memory formation after mild COVID-19. On this clonotype itself: The antigen is undetermined.

The study, taken as a whole, reports: CD4/CD8 balance characterized clones contracting day 15 to 85, and CD4+ skew characterized later expanders. Contracting CD4+ clones were located mainly in CM and EM, and CD8+ clones in EMRA.

Constant-segment primers and 5'RACE yielded cDNA libraries for TCR alpha and TCR beta, each carrying sample barcodes and UMIs. TCRdb re-analysed the 5' RACE reads in MiXCR, keeping a single row per CDR3 protein. The data contain roughly 400,000 distinct CDR3 sequences, approximately 25% of them singletons. Germline V CDR1 and CDR2: MNHEY, SVGAGI. The CDR3 contains 15 residues. V gave up 0 bases and J gave up 5 bases, with 13 bases separating them. The V gene is TRBV6-5, the J gene TRBJ2-5; maybe TRBD2 (5 bases). This TCR was recovered from an adult woman who had mild COVID-19 (a few samples of this study predate the infection). Cell type and time point are not known. Sequencing used PBMCs or a T cell subset sorted from them (not recorded which). This CDR3 is CASSYSTSGRETQYF. The CDR3 DNA sequence: TGTGCCAGCAGTTACTCGACCTCGGGAAGGGAGACCCAGTACTTC.